This TCR beta chain was captured by sequencing in a study of shared clonotypes between healthy human individuals. Generated by immunoSEQ multiplex PCR, the TCRdb table keeps only in-frame clones and is missing some. This sample carries around 2.5 million clones, roughly 93% of them seen once, and the ten largest clones take approximately 0.36%. This CDR3 comprises 16 residues. Germline loops: CDR1 SGDLS, CDR2 YYNGEE. V lost 3 bases and J lost 6, with 19 bases in between. The donors were all Caucasian adults (living in Nashville, Tennessee). A split of CD4+ cells into CD45RA+ naive and CD45RA-negative memory subsets was performed.

The source is a man between 18 and 29 years old in good health. Some clones in this sample may be carry-over from other donors' samples. V and J are TRBV9 and TRBJ2-1; a possible D gene is TRBD2 (5 bases). Sequenced material: naive CD4+ T cells from PBMCs. Subset noted: CD45RA+ positively selected. CDR3 protein: CASSAQTLSTSNEQFF. The CDR3 DNA reads as TGTGCCAGCAGCGCACAAACCCTTTCCACTAGCAATGAGCAGTTCTTC.